These T cell receptor beta chains were read from a single sample in a study of blood T cell repertoires in COVID-19. This table comes from immunoSEQ multiplex PCR, and its TCRdb copy is limited to in-frame clones, with some not included. This sample yields 55,000 to 85,000 clones, of which approximately 77% are seen a single time; 0.83% belongs to the top ten. The sample taken for sequencing was peripheral blood. The receptors originated from a woman in her 70s with acute or convalescent COVID-19. CDR3s include the opening cysteine and the closing phenylalanine or tryptophan. A D gene is named only where the DNA matches it firmly. Clone sizes are given selectively: once, few, many, or a class where the clone is expanded.

>TRBV7-9|-|TRBJ1-1|-
TGTGCCAGCAGCTTGGGGGGGATGACTGAAGCTTTCTTT
CASSLGGMTEAFF
>TRBV6-5|-|TRBJ1-4|-
TGTGCCAGCAGCCTACTTCTTGCAACTAATGAAAAACTGTTTTTT
CASSLLLATNEKLFF
>TRBV5-6|-|TRBJ2-1|-
TGTGCCAGCAGCTTGGCGCGGAGGCCAGAGCAGTTCTTC
CASSLARRPEQFF
>TRBV19|-|TRBJ1-1|few
TGTGCCAGTAGTATAGGGCCGAGGGTGAACACTGAAGCTTTCTTT
CASSIGPRVNTEAFF
>TRBV27|TRBD1|TRBJ2-5|-
TGTGCCAGCAAGGTTCCGGGACAGGGAAGGGAAGAGACCCAGTACTTC
CASKVPGQGREETQYF
>TRBV7-2|-|TRBJ2-2|once
TGTGCCAGCATCCCCCCGGGCGGGACCCTGGGAAGGGAGCTGTTTTTT
CASIPPGGTLGRELFF
>TRBV11-2|-|TRBJ1-2|-
TGTGCCAGCAGCTTAGATGACAGAGACTATGGCTACACCTTC
CASSLDDRDYGYTF
>TRBV30|TRBD1|TRBJ2-5|-
TGTGCCTGGAGTGTAGGGACAGGGGGAGAGACCCAGTACTTC
CAWSVGTGGETQYF
>TRBV28|-|TRBJ1-6|-
TGTGCCAGCATACAGGGAAATTCACCCCTCCACTTT
CASIQGNSPLHF
>TRBV15|TRBD1|TRBJ1-3|once
TGTGCCACCAGCAAGGGACAGACAAACACCATATATTTT
CATSKGQTNTIYF
>TRBV27|-|TRBJ2-1|-
TGTGCCAGCAGTACCCCCGGTGGTAGCGGTCTCCACAATGAGCAGTTCTTC
CASSTPGGSGLHNEQFF
>TRBV19|-|TRBJ1-4|-
TGTGCCAGTTCCGCAACTAATGAAAAACTGTTTTTT
CASSATNEKLFF
>TRBV29-1|-|TRBJ2-7|-
TGCAGCGTCTACGACAGCGACGAGCAGTACTTC
CSVYDSDEQYF
>TRBV7-9|TRBD2|TRBJ2-2|-
TGTGCCAGCAGCCACCCGGGGGGGCTTGGAACCGGGGAGCTGTTTTTT
CASSHPGGLGTGELFF
>TRBV6-2/TRBV6-3|TRBD1|TRBJ1-5|-
TGTGCCAGCAGTTACTCTTTGGGGCGGACAGGGAGGAGCAATCAGCCCCAGCATTTT
CASSYSLGRTGRSNQPQHF
>TRBV4-3|TRBD2|TRBJ2-7|few
TGCGCCAGCAGCCAAGGCGGGGGGGGAGAGCAGTACTTC
CASSQGGGGEQYF
>TRBV7-8|TRBD2|TRBJ2-3|-
TGTGCCAGCAGCCGCGGGCCTAGCGGGCTCACAGATACGCAGTATTTT
CASSRGPSGLTDTQYF
>TRBV6-5|TRBD1|TRBJ1-4|-
TGTGCCAGCAGTTACTCCAGGGGGCGCGAGGGTGAAAAACTGTTTTTT
CASSYSRGREGEKLFF
>TRBV5-1|-|TRBJ2-7|-
TGCGCCAGCAGCTCCCACGGGCAGGGGTTAGACGAGCAGTACTTC
CASSSHGQGLDEQYF
>TRBV18|TRBD2|TRBJ2-7|-
TGTGCCAGCTCACCACGGGGGCGGGAGGCGTCCTACGAGCAGTACTTC
CASSPRGREASYEQYF
>TRBV7-2|TRBD1|TRBJ1-3|-
TGTGCCAGCAGCTTATTCACCGGGACAGGCGGAAACACCATATATTTT
CASSLFTGTGGNTIYF
>TRBV10-1|-|TRBJ1-4|-
TGCGCCAGCAGCCAGGGGCCGGATGAAAAACTGTTTTTT
CASSQGPDEKLFF
>TRBV18|TRBD1|TRBJ1-5|-
TGTGCCAGCTCACCGGGGACAGGGGCGACGAATCAGCCCCAGCATTTT
CASSPGTGATNQPQHF
>TRBV19|-|TRBJ2-5|-
TGTGCCAGTAGTCCGGGATATGGATCAGAGACCCAGTACTTC
CASSPGYGSETQYF
>TRBV4-1|-|TRBJ1-1|-
TGCGCCAGCAGCCCCAACTTCCCTAGACGGTCGGGAAACACTGAAGCTTTCTTT
CASSPNFPRRSGNTEAFF
>TRBV19|TRBD1|TRBJ1-1|-
TGTGCCAGTAGTATCCAGGGGGCCACTGAAGCTTTCTTT
CASSIQGATEAFF
>TRBV29-1|TRBD2|TRBJ2-1|-
TGCAGCGTTGATTTGGTCGCTAGCGGGAAGAATGAGCAGTTCTTC
CSVDLVASGKNEQFF
>TRBV29-1|TRBD1|TRBJ1-5|-
TGCAGCGTTGTACAGGGGCTCGGGCAGCCCCAGCATTTT
CSVVQGLGQPQHF
>TRBV7-2|-|TRBJ2-3|-
TGTGCCAGCAGCTTAAACCAGGGTAGCACAGATACGCAGTATTTT
CASSLNQGSTDTQYF
>TRBV3-1/TRBV3-2|TRBD1|TRBJ2-5|-
TGTGCCAGCAGCCAAGAAGAAACAGGGGGCGCGTTTCGGGAGACCCAGTACTTC
CASSQEETGGAFRETQYF
>TRBV7-2|-|TRBJ1-3|-
TGTGCCAGCAGCTTACCTGAGCGACCCTCTGGAAACACCATATATTTT
CASSLPERPSGNTIYF
>TRBV30|-|TRBJ2-5|-
TGTGCCTGGAGTGTACACGAGACCCAGTACTTC
CAWSVHETQYF
>TRBV12-3/TRBV12-4|-|TRBJ2-1|many
TGTGCCAGCAGTTTAGGACAGAACAATGAGCAGTTCTTC
CASSLGQNNEQFF
>TRBV4-1|-|TRBJ1-5|-
TGCGCCAGCAGCCAAATGGGGAGCGGAGAGCAGCCCCAGCATTTT
CASSQMGSGEQPQHF
>TRBV5-1|TRBD1|TRBJ2-5|-
TGCGCCAGCAGCTTTACAGGGGATGGGGAGACCCAGTACTTC
CASSFTGDGETQYF
>TRBV3-1/TRBV3-2|TRBD1|TRBJ1-2|few
TGTGCCAGCAGCCAGGCAACAGGGGTTGAAGGCTACACCTTC
CASSQATGVEGYTF
>TRBV15|-|TRBJ1-2|-
TGTGCCACCAGCAGAGCCGGGTCCTATGGCTACACCTTC
CATSRAGSYGYTF
>TRBV5-6|TRBD1|TRBJ1-6|-
TGTGCCACCGGCCCCGGGACAGGAGCCTTAAATTCACCCCTCCACTTT
CATGPGTGALNSPLHF
>TRBV27|TRBD1|TRBJ2-7|-
TGTGCCAGCAGTCCGACGGGTGGGACAGGATTTCTCGAGCAGTACTTC
CASSPTGGTGFLEQYF
>TRBV30|-|TRBJ1-2|-
TGTGCCTGGAGTAAGGGGATCGGTGGCTACACCTTC
CAWSKGIGGYTF
>TRBV5-1|-|TRBJ1-5|-
TGCGCCAGCAGCTTGTCCCTCAATCAGCCCCAGCATTTT
CASSLSLNQPQHF
>TRBV21-1|-|TRBJ1-1|few
TGTGCCAGCCCAGGGTGTACTGAAGCTTTCTTT
CASPGCTEAFF
>TRBV7-2|-|TRBJ1-1|-
TGTGCCAGCAGCTTAAGACAGTACTTTGAAGCTTTCTTT
CASSLRQYFEAFF
>TRBV9|-|TRBJ2-3|-
TGTGCCAGCAGCGAGGGGGGCACAGATACGCAGTATTTT
CASSEGGTDTQYF
>TRBV1|-|TRBJ2-2|-
TGCACCAGCAGCCGAGGGGGACTAGCGGGACGGGCCGGGGAGCTGTTTTTT
CTSSRGGLAGRAGELFF
>TRBV7-8|TRBD2|TRBJ2-1|-
TGTGCCAGCAGCTTATACGGCAGCGGGGTCTCCTACAATGAGCAGTTCTTC
CASSLYGSGVSYNEQFF
>TRBV19|-|TRBJ1-4|once
TGTGCCAGTAGTGTCCCTTGGGCCCTCCAAGGGGGAAAACTGTTTTTT
CASSVPWALQGGKLFF
>TRBV27|-|TRBJ1-5|few
TGTGCCAGCAGTTTAAGGCAGGGGAATCAGCCCCAGCATTTT
CASSLRQGNQPQHF
>TRBV6-6|-|TRBJ1-1|-
TGTGCCAGCAGGCCCGGGCCGAGGGACACTGAAGCTTTCTTT
CASRPGPRDTEAFF
>TRBV4-3|-|TRBJ1-6|-
TGCGCCAGCAGCCAGCAGAAGGGGGATAATTCACCCCTCCACTTT
CASSQQKGDNSPLHF